These 7 T cell receptor beta chains share one sample of origin, sequenced in a study of early T cells in non-severe SARS-CoV-2 infection. MiXCR, run by TCRdb on the 5' RACE reads, gives a single entry per CDR3 protein. The table includes more than 90,000 distinct CDR3 sequences, about 10% detected once. Sequences were obtained from whole blood. These receptors came from an adult who was a healthcare worker with PCR-confirmed SARS-CoV-2 infection or an uninfected control (not recorded which).

At least ten counts were recorded for this clonotype. The chain has TRBV5-1 and TRBJ2-1; possibly TRBD2 for D (5 bases). Trimming removed 4 bases from V and 5 bases from J, with 22 bases in between. This CDR3 spans 17 amino acids. CDR1 and CDR2 (germline): SGHRS, YFSETQ. Written as DNA, the CDR3 is TGCGCCAGCAGCCCGCAGCGGAGGTGGGAGCAAAACAATGAGCAGTTCTTC. Protein sequence: CASSPQRRWEQNNEQFF.

This clonotype was recorded many times. J is TRBJ1-1 and V is TRBV18, with 12 bases that match TRBD1. With 3 bases clipped from V and 1 base from J, the junction kept 6 bases outside the gene matches. This CDR3 has 17 residues. CDR1 and CDR2 (germline): KGHSH, LQKENI. DNA of the CDR3: TGTGCCAGCTCACCGTCGGGGACAGGGGGCCGGAACACTGAAGCTTTCTTT. Translating it yields CASSPSGTGGRNTEAFF.

There are a few counts of this clonotype. The rearrangement links TRBV7-3 to TRBJ2-1; 8 bases are a match to TRBD2. The V gene's germline CDR1 is SGHTA and CDR2 FQGTGA. This CDR3 contains 15 residues. With V trimmed by 2 bases and J by 7 bases, 7 bases remained unmatched. Here the CDR3 DNA reads TGTGCCAGCAGCTTAGGGACTAGAGTAGGGAATGAGCAGTTCTTC. It is translated as CASSLGTRVGNEQFF.

There are a few counts of this clonotype. The V gene is TRBV6-1, the J gene TRBJ2-3; D may be TRBD2 (6 bases). The length of the CDR3 is 15 residues. V dropped 1 base and J dropped 6 bases, with 14 bases sitting between them. Germline V lookup: CDR1 MNHNS, CDR2 SASEGT. In DNA form, the CDR3 reads TGTGCCAGCAGTGAAGTGGGAGGCAGGGCGGATACGCAGTATTTT. Translated: CASSEVGGRADTQYF.

This clonotype was detected only a few times. The V gene is TRBV13, the J gene TRBJ1-1; D gene uncertain. With 3 bases removed from V and 0 bases from J, the gap between germline ends came to 8 bases. Per the germline V gene, CDR1 is PRHDT and CDR2 is FYEKMQ (reference sequence). This CDR3 is built from 14 residues. Here the CDR3 reads CASSFPGLNTEAFF. CDR3 nucleotides: TGTGCCAGCAGCTTCCCGGGGTTGAACACTGAAGCTTTCTTT.

This clonotype was detected ten times or more. The CDR3 region is CASSSQGYGTEAFF. The CDR3 DNA reads TGTGCCAGCAGCTCTCAGGGGTACGGCACTGAAGCTTTCTTT. The chain joins TRBV11-1 to TRBJ1-1; a weak D match, TRBD1 (6 bases). Germline V gene data show CDR1 as SGHAT and CDR2 as FQDESV (reference sequence). The CDR3 spans 14 residues. Trimming stripped 4 bases from V and 4 bases from J, with 13 bases between.

J is TRBJ2-7 and V is TRBV5-4, with a tentative D call TRBD1 (5 bases). V was pared by 0 bases and J by 7 bases, with 11 bases between. The germline CDR1 and CDR2 sequences are SGHNT and YYREEE (reference sequence). The CDR3 extends over 13 amino acids. The CDR3 here is CASSLVQGVEQYF. The CDR3, as DNA: TGTGCCAGCAGCTTGGTTCAGGGTGTAGAGCAGTACTTC.